These T cell receptor beta chains were read from a single sample in a study of blood T cell repertoires in COVID-19. Libraries were prepared by immunoSEQ multiplex PCR; TCRdb keeps only in-frame clonotypes and omits some of them. The table shows 140,000 or so clones, with roughly 80% occurring only once. Sequenced sample: PBMCs or T cells enriched from blood (not recorded which). Receptor source: a woman in her late teens or twenties who had been exposed to COVID-19. Both conserved end residues are trimmed from each CDR3. Fields, in order: J gene, V gene, CDR3 protein.

J gene: TRBJ1-1; V gene: TRBV9; CDR3 protein: ASSVVETGGTEAF
J gene: TRBJ1-4; V gene: TRBV6-5; CDR3 protein: ASSYSGQGNEKLF
J gene: TRBJ1-2; V gene: TRBV25-1; CDR3 protein: ASSESTLGTGDYGYT
J gene: TRBJ2-1; V gene: TRBV6-4; CDR3 protein: ASSDSAGSYNEQF
J gene: TRBJ1-5; V gene: TRBV27; CDR3 protein: ASRTGQRPQH
J gene: TRBJ2-1; V gene: TRBV7-9; CDR3 protein: ASRPGLSPYNEQF
J gene: TRBJ2-7; V gene: TRBV4-3; CDR3 protein: ASSQDLGDSYEQY
J gene: TRBJ1-1; V gene: TRBV11-2; CDR3 protein: ASSPQAGVEAF
J gene: TRBJ1-1; V gene: TRBV7-2; CDR3 protein: ASSFNIRIWGNQNTEAF
J gene: TRBJ1-5; V gene: TRBV2; CDR3 protein: ASSDRGGNQPQH
J gene: TRBJ1-6; V gene: TRBV7-9; CDR3 protein: ASSPWTGFNSPLH
J gene: TRBJ1-2; V gene: TRBV28; CDR3 protein: ASSLMTGRGYT
J gene: TRBJ2-2; V gene: TRBV30; CDR3 protein: AWSFGLAGTGELF
J gene: TRBJ2-1; V gene: TRBV2; CDR3 protein: ASSERAGGGTSPYNEQF
J gene: TRBJ1-3; V gene: TRBV30; CDR3 protein: AWSRGFSGNTIY
J gene: TRBJ1-6; V gene: TRBV5-4; CDR3 protein: ASSPRTELYNSPLH
J gene: TRBJ2-1; V gene: TRBV6-6; CDR3 protein: ASSYSSGSGEQF
J gene: TRBJ2-7; V gene: TRBV11-3; CDR3 protein: ASSLGGALGEQY
J gene: TRBJ1-5; V gene: TRBV2; CDR3 protein: ASGGGLNRPQH
J gene: TRBJ1-1; V gene: TRBV7-8; CDR3 protein: ASTFKTGTEAF
J gene: TRBJ1-2; V gene: TRBV5-4; CDR3 protein: ASSTGTDLYLNYGYT
J gene: TRBJ1-2; V gene: TRBV19; CDR3 protein: ASRAEILYGYT
J gene: TRBJ2-3; V gene: TRBV29-1; CDR3 protein: SVEDPSGFVDTQY
J gene: TRBJ1-2; V gene: TRBV2; CDR3 protein: ASGDRVYGYT
J gene: TRBJ2-5; V gene: TRBV18; CDR3 protein: ASSPSGVNAETQY
J gene: TRBJ2-1; V gene: TRBV7-2; CDR3 protein: ASVFGRDEQF
J gene: TRBJ2-3; V gene: TRBV24-1; CDR3 protein: ATSAFSGRAPDTQY
J gene: TRBJ2-7; V gene: TRBV6-4; CDR3 protein: ASSESLAEPYEQY
J gene: TRBJ2-2; V gene: TRBV6-5; CDR3 protein: ACTGFVGGELF
J gene: TRBJ2-7; V gene: TRBV2; CDR3 protein: ASSQGLAGAYEQY
J gene: TRBJ1-3; V gene: TRBV15; CDR3 protein: ATSRDKGAGNTIY
J gene: TRBJ2-7; V gene: TRBV13; CDR3 protein: ASSPTSGRNEQY
J gene: TRBJ1-6; V gene: TRBV6-5; CDR3 protein: ASSFSGSSYNSPLH
J gene: TRBJ1-1; V gene: TRBV30; CDR3 protein: AWSDNTNTEAF
J gene: TRBJ1-2; V gene: TRBV30; CDR3 protein: AWTPGRRSGGYT
J gene: TRBJ1-6; V gene: TRBV3-1/TRBV3-2; CDR3 protein: ASSPGQGYNSPLH
J gene: TRBJ2-1; V gene: TRBV28; CDR3 protein: ASSLGLAGVSSYNEQF
J gene: TRBJ2-7; V gene: TRBV3-1/TRBV3-2; CDR3 protein: ASSHPREGDYEQY
J gene: TRBJ2-6; V gene: TRBV21-1; CDR3 protein: ASSKSGAVSGANVLT
J gene: TRBJ1-2; V gene: TRBV6-5; CDR3 protein: AYRERGSYGYT
J gene: TRBJ2-1; V gene: TRBV10-2; CDR3 protein: ASSEFGLAGGSEQF
J gene: TRBJ2-3; V gene: TRBV4-1; CDR3 protein: ASSQEGLASTDTQY
J gene: TRBJ2-7; V gene: TRBV11-2; CDR3 protein: ASSLLAGGPLVEQY
J gene: TRBJ2-7; V gene: TRBV19; CDR3 protein: ASTPGAGLAGVSEQY
J gene: TRBJ2-5; V gene: TRBV27; CDR3 protein: ASSLSLDRNQETQY